These T cell receptor beta chains were read from a single sample in a study of CD8+ T cells in alopecia areata. This table comes from immunoSEQ multiplex PCR, and its TCRdb copy is limited to in-frame clones, with some not included. The sample contains around 120,000 clones, roughly 68% of which appear only once. The specimen was CD4+ T cells sorted from blood. These TCRs come from a human donor in good health. The CDR3 runs from the conserved cysteine through the conserved F or W. A D gene is named only where the DNA matches it firmly. A row's size may be missing; if present it is once, few, many or a size class.

-,TRBV15,TRBJ2-7,-,TGTGCCACCAGCAGAGTTCGTCTAGTACCCTCCTACGAGCAGTACTTC,CATSRVRLVPSYEQYF
-,TRBV7-2,TRBJ2-5,-,TGTGCCAGCAGGCGTCAGGGACCAGAGACCCAGTACTTC,CASRRQGPETQYF
-,TRBV5-6,TRBJ2-1,-,TGTGCCAGCAGCTTGGTGTCTCCGCCGCACACTGAGCAGTTCTTC,CASSLVSPPHTEQFF
-,TRBV27,TRBJ2-5,TRBD2,TGTGCCAGCAGTCCCACTAGCGGGGGAGTTTCGGGGACCCAGTACTTC,CASSPTSGGVSGTQYF
once,TRBV2,TRBJ1-1,-,TGTGCCAGCAGTGAACAGAACATCCTTACGGGGGAAGCTTTCTTT,CASSEQNILTGEAFF
-,TRBV7-8,TRBJ2-3,-,TGTGCCAGCAGCCCCGAGGGAGTCCCGGGGACAGATACGCAGTATTTT,CASSPEGVPGTDTQYF
-,TRBV5-1,TRBJ2-7,TRBD1,TGCGCCAGCCACAAAGCGCCGGGACAGTTGGACGAGCAGTACTTC,CASHKAPGQLDEQYF
-,TRBV29-1,TRBJ2-1,-,TGCAGCGTTGTCAGCAGGGAACATGAGCAGTTCTTC,CSVVSREHEQFF
-,TRBV15,TRBJ2-7,-,TGTGCCACCAGCAGAGACAGGAACTACGAGCAGTACTTC,CATSRDRNYEQYF
-,TRBV19,TRBJ2-2,-,TGTGCCAGTAGTATCGGCGGACAGAACACCGGGGAGCTGTTTTTT,CASSIGGQNTGELFF
-,TRBV27,TRBJ2-7,TRBD2,TGTGCCATCTTTCTAGCGGGGGAGACTCCCGGGCAGTACTTC,CAIFLAGETPGQYF
-,TRBV29-1,TRBJ1-2,TRBD1,TGCAGCGTTGGGGACAGGGGGCGCCAAGATGGCTACACCTTC,CSVGDRGRQDGYTF
-,TRBV30,TRBJ2-7,-,TGTGCCTGGAGTGTACGCCTCGACAGAGGTGAGCAGTACTTC,CAWSVRLDRGEQYF
-,TRBV15,TRBJ1-2,-,TGTGCCACCAGCAGAGATGAGACAGTCTATGGCTACACCTTC,CATSRDETVYGYTF
-,TRBV29-1,TRBJ2-2,-,TGCAGCGTTGCAGGGACATTTCGAGAGAGGAACACCGGGGAGCTGTTTTTT,CSVAGTFRERNTGELFF
-,TRBV4-2,TRBJ1-1,-,TGTGCCAGCAGCCAAGGCGGGGATTTTCGAGCTTTCTTT,CASSQGGDFRAFF
-,TRBV4-2,TRBJ2-5,TRBD2,TGTGCCAGCAGCCAAGGAGGAGACAGCGGGGGCCAAGAGACCCAGTACTTC,CASSQGGDSGGQETQYF
-,TRBV10-3,TRBJ2-5,-,TGTGCCATCAGTACCGGGACTGGGCAAGAGACCCAGTACTTC,CAISTGTGQETQYF
-,TRBV5-1,TRBJ2-7,TRBD2,TGCGCCAGCAGCTTAACTAGCGGGAGTTCCTACGAGCAGTACTTC,CASSLTSGSSYEQYF
-,TRBV10-3,TRBJ2-7,-,TGTGCCATCAGTGCGGACAGTCTCGGCGAGCAGTACTTC,CAISADSLGEQYF
-,TRBV29-1,TRBJ1-1,-,TGCAGCGTTGTCTCAGGGGCAGGGATGAACACTGAAGCTTTCTTT,CSVVSGAGMNTEAFF
once,TRBV18,TRBJ1-1,TRBD1,TGTGCCAGCTCACAGCGACAGGGGGCCATGAACACTGAAGCTTTCTTT,CASSQRQGAMNTEAFF
-,TRBV30,TRBJ2-2,-,TGTGCCTGGAGTCGCCACATCAGCACCGGGGAGCTGTTTTTT,CAWSRHISTGELFF
few,TRBV30,TRBJ1-1,TRBD1,TGTGCCTGGAGAGGACAGGGGGAAGCTTTCTTT,CAWRGQGEAFF
-,TRBV1,TRBJ2-1,-,TGCACCAGCGATCCGGGACAGGGGCTTGGGGAGCAGTTCTTC,CTSDPGQGLGEQFF
few,TRBV25-1,TRBJ2-7,TRBD1,TGTGCCAGCAGTAATACCGGGACAGCTTTGTTTTACTTC,CASSNTGTALFYF
-,TRBV29-1,TRBJ1-1,-,TGCAGCGTTGTATCGGGGAGGGTGACTGAAGCTTTCTTT,CSVVSGRVTEAFF
-,TRBV30,TRBJ2-5,-,TGTGCCTGGAGTCCCCGGGGGAGTATCGAGACCCAGTACTTC,CAWSPRGSIETQYF
-,TRBV7-2,TRBJ1-2,-,TGTGCCAGCAGCGATGCTTGGGGCTACACCTTC,CASSDAWGYTF
-,TRBV11-2,TRBJ2-1,TRBD1,TGTGCCAGCAGCCCAGACAGGGTCTTGGATGAGCAGTTCTTC,CASSPDRVLDEQFF
-,TRBV4-2,TRBJ1-1,-,TGTGCCAGCAGCCAACCCAGAGGGAACACTGAAGCTTTCTTT,CASSQPRGNTEAFF
few,TRBV30,TRBJ2-5,-,TGTGCCTGGAGAAGGGGCCATACCCAAGAGACCCAGTACTTC,CAWRRGHTQETQYF
-,TRBV25-1,TRBJ1-1,-,TGTGCCAGCAGTGGGGAACAGGGAGCAACTGAAGCTTTCTTT,CASSGEQGATEAFF
-,TRBV30,TRBJ2-7,-,TGTGCCTGGACCCCTCAAGGTTACGAGCAGTACTTC,CAWTPQGYEQYF
-,TRBV29-1,TRBJ2-7,-,TGCAGCCCGGAGGGGAGCTTCTATGAGCAGTACTTC,CSPEGSFYEQYF
-,TRBV29-1,TRBJ1-1,-,TGCAGCGTTGACTTCGACAGGTCGAACACTGAAGCTTTCTTT,CSVDFDRSNTEAFF
-,TRBV7-9,TRBJ1-4,-,TGTGCCAGCAGCTTCCTAAATGAAAAACTGTTTTTT,CASSFLNEKLFF
-,TRBV30,TRBJ2-2,-,TGTGCCTGGAGTGTAGGTGGATGGGGGGAGCTGTTTTTT,CAWSVGGWGELFF
few,TRBV30,TRBJ2-7,TRBD1,TGTGCCTGGAGTATACCAGGGGGCGAGCAGTACTTC,CAWSIPGGEQYF
-,TRBV25-1,TRBJ2-3,-,TGTGCCACCTCCCCTAGGGACTCCCGCACAGATACGCAGTATTTT,CATSPRDSRTDTQYF
-,TRBV5-1,TRBJ2-1,-,TGCGCCAGCAGCTTGGATGCGGGGAGCTCCTACAATGAGCAGTTCTTC,CASSLDAGSSYNEQFF
-,TRBV30,TRBJ1-3,-,TGTGCCTGGAGGGGACGGAGTTTGGCTGGAAACACCATATATTTT,CAWRGRSLAGNTIYF
few,TRBV23-1,TRBJ2-2,TRBD1,TGCGCCAGCAGTCAACCGGGACAGGGGTGCACCGGGGAGCTGTTTTTT,CASSQPGQGCTGELFF
-,TRBV30,TRBJ2-1,-,TGTGCCTGGAATTACCGACTAGGGGTCAATGAGCAGTTCTTC,CAWNYRLGVNEQFF
-,TRBV29-1,TRBJ1-1,-,TGCAGCGTTGTGAGGGTCGCATTGACTGAAGCTTTCTTT,CSVVRVALTEAFF
-,TRBV30,TRBJ1-1,-,TGTGCCTGGAGGAGGGAGAGGACTGAAGCTTTCTTT,CAWRRERTEAFF
-,TRBV7-3,TRBJ2-1,-,TGTGCCAGCAGCTCCCCTACGAATGAGCAGTTCTTC,CASSSPTNEQFF
-,TRBV4-1,TRBJ2-7,-,TGCGCCAGCAGCCAAGGCCTCTTCGCCGGGACGGAGGGCTACGAGCAGTACTTC,CASSQGLFAGTEGYEQYF
-,TRBV14,TRBJ1-2,-,TGTGCCAGCAGCCCACCCTACACCTATGGCTACACCTTC,CASSPPYTYGYTF
few,TRBV10-3,TRBJ1-4,-,TGTGCCATCAGTGCACAGGTTAATGAAAAACTGTTTTTT,CAISAQVNEKLFF
-,TRBV19,TRBJ1-5,-,TGTGCCAGTAGTACGCAGGAGGGGAATCAGCCCCAGCATTTT,CASSTQEGNQPQHF
-,TRBV25-1,TRBJ2-3,-,TGTGCCAGCAGTGAATTGGGGGCGGGATATACGCAGTATTTT,CASSELGAGYTQYF
-,TRBV23-1,TRBJ2-7,-,TGCGCCAGCAGTCCCCCAGGGAGGCAGTACTTC,CASSPPGRQYF
once,TRBV25-1,TRBJ1-2,-,TGTGCCAGCAGTGGGGGACTCCTAGCTAACTATGGCTACACCTTC,CASSGGLLANYGYTF